These 4 T cell receptor beta chains share one sample of origin, sequenced in a study of cytomegalovirus exposure and HLA in healthy donors. The PCR made use of 60 Vbeta and 13 Jbeta primers. Using immunoSEQ multiplex PCR, the repertoire was profiled, and TCRdb retains in-frame clones only, with some absent. The data hold around 120,000 clones, with roughly three fifths observed a single time. The sample consisted of PBMCs. The receptors shown here come from a woman in her forties in good health and CMV-seropositive.

The CDR3 DNA follows: TGTGCCAGTAGTCTCGACACAGGGGGCTGGGATCAGCCCCAGCATTTT. Amino acids: CASSLDTGGWDQPQHF. The chain links TRBV19 to TRBJ1-5; 9 bases line up with TRBD1. V dropped 5 bases and J dropped 5; count of bases not matched to a gene: 10. This CDR3 is built from 16 residues. Germline lookup yields CDR1 LNHDA and CDR2 SQIVND (reference sequence).

This chain joins TRBV19 and TRBJ1-5; D remains ambiguous. Germline V lookup: CDR1 LNHDA, CDR2 SQIVND (reference sequence). The CDR3 length is 15 residues. With 4 bases removed from V and 0 bases from J, the gap between germline ends came to 10 bases. In DNA form, the CDR3 reads TGTGCCAGTAGTACCAACAGTGATAGCAATCAGCCCCAGCATTTT. Amino acids: CASSTNSDSNQPQHF. Drawing the rest from reference TRBV19 and TRBJ1-5, the complete variable domain is DGGITQSPKYLFRKEGQNVTLSCEQNLNHDAMYWYRQDPGQGLRLIYYSQIVNDFQKGDIAEGYSVSREKKESFPLTVTSAQKNPTAFYLCASSTNSDSNQPQHFGDGTRLSIL.

This clone is a singleton in its sample. The chain couples TRBV4-3 to TRBJ2-7; perhaps TRBD1 as D (5 bases). The ends were cut back, 6 bases at V and 1 base at J, with 13 bases in the middle. This CDR3 contains 14 residues. Germline values: CDR1 LGHNA, CDR2 YSLEER. The CDR3 DNA reads TGCGCCAGCAGTCGTAAAGACAGATCCTACGAGCAGTACTTC. Amino acids: CASSRKDRSYEQYF.

V gene TRBV4-1 combines with J gene TRBJ2-1, with 11 bases aligning to TRBD2. The germline V gene encodes CDR1 MGHRA and CDR2 YSYEKL. The CDR3 covers 17 residues. V was clipped by 3 bases and J by 4 bases; unmatched bases: 8. This chain's CDR3 is CASSQKGTSGIYNEQFF. In DNA, the CDR3 is TGCGCCAGCAGCCAGAAAGGGACTAGCGGTATATACAATGAGCAGTTCTTC.